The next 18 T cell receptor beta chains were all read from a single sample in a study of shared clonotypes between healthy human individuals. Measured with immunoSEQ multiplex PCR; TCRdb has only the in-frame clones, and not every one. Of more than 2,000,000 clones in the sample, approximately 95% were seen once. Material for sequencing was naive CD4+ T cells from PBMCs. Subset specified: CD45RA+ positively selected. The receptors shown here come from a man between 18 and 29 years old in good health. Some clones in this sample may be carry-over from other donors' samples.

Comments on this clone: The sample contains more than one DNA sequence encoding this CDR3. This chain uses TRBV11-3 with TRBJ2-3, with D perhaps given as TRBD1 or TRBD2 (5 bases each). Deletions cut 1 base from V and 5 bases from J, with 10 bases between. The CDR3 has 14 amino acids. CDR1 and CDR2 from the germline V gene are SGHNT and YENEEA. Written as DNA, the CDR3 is TGTGCCAGCAGCTTAGGAGGGGCGGGAGATACGCAGTATTTT. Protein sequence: CASSLGGAGDTQYF. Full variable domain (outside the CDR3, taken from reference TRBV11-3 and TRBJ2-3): EAGVVQSPRYKIIEKKQPVAFWCNPISGHNTLYWYLQNLGQGPELLIRYENEEAVDDSQLPKDRFSAERLKGVDSTLKIQPAELGDSAVYLCASSLGGAGDTQYFGPGTRLTVL.

This CDR3 is CASSSDSHGYTF. DNA of the CDR3: TGTGCCAGCAGCTCAGACAGCCATGGCTACACCTTC. The chain recombines TRBV28 with TRBJ1-2; tentatively, D is TRBD1 (5 bases). Trimming removed 6 bases at V and 6 bases at J, with 11 bases between. Germline V gives CDR1 MDHEN, CDR2 SYDVKM. This CDR3 spans 12 amino acids.

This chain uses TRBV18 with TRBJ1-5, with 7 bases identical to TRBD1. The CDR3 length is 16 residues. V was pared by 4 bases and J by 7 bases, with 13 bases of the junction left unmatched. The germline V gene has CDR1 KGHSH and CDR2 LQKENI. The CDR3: CASSRLRQGTGQPQHF. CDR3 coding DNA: TGTGCCAGCTCACGCCTTCGACAGGGTACAGGGCAGCCCCAGCATTTT.

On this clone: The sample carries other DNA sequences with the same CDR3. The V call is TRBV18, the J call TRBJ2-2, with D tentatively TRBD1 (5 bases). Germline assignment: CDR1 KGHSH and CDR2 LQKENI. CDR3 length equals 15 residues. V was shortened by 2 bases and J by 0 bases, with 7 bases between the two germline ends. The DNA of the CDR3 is TGTGCCAGCTCACCAACAGGAACGAACACCGGGGAGCTGTTTTTT. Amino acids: CASSPTGTNTGELFF. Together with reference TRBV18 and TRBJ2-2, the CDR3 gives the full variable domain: NAGVMQNPRHLVRRRGQEARLRCSPMKGHSHVYWYRQLPEEGLKFMVYLQKENIIDESGMPKERFSAEFPKEGPSILRIQQVVRGDSAAYFCASSPTGTNTGELFFGEGSRLTVL.

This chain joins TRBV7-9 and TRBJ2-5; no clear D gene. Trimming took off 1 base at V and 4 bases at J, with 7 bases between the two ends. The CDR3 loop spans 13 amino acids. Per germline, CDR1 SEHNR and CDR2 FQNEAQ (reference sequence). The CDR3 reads CASSLEGRETQYF. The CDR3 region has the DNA TGTGCCAGCAGCTTAGAGGGTCGAGAGACCCAGTACTTC.

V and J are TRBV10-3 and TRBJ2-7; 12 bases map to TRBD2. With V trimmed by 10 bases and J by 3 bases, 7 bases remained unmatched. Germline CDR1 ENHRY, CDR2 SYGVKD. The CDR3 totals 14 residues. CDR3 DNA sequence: TGTGCCACCCAAGGGACTAGCGGGTTCTACGAGCAGTACTTC. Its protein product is CATQGTSGFYEQYF.

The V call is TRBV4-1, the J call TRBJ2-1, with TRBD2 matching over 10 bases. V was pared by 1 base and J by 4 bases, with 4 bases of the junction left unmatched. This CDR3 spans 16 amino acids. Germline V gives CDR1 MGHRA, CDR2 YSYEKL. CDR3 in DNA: TGCGCCAGCAGCCAAGCCCTAGCGGGAGCGTACAATGAGCAGTTCTTC. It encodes CASSQALAGAYNEQFF.

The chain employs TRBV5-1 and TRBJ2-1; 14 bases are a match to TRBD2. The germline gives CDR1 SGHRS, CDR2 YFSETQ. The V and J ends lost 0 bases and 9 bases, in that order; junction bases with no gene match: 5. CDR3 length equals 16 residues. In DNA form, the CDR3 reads TGCGCCAGCAGCTTGGAGGGACTAGCGGGAGATGGTGAGCAGTTCTTC. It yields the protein CASSLEGLAGDGEQFF.

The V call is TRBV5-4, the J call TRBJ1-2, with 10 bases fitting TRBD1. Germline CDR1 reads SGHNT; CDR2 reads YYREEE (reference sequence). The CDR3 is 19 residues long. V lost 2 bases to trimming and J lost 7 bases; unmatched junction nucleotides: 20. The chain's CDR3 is CASSFFSLSLTGGRVGYTF. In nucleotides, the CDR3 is TGTGCCAGCAGCTTTTTCTCCCTCTCATTGACAGGGGGCCGCGTTGGCTACACCTTC.

CDR3 nucleotides: TGTGCCAGCTCACCAGTCGGGAGCGGGGGCAGCTCCTACAATGAGCAGTTCTTC. It specifies CASSPVGSGGSSYNEQFF. The gene calls are TRBV18 and TRBJ2-1, with TRBD2 identical over 8 bases. Trimming took 2 bases from V and 0 from J; bases not matched to a gene: 9. CDR3 size: 18 residues. Germline V gives CDR1 KGHSH, CDR2 LQKENI.

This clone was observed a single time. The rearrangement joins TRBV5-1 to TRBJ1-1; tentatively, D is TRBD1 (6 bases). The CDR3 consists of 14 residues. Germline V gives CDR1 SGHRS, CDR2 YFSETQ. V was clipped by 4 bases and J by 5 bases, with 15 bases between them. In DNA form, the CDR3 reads TGCGCCAGCAGCGTCCCACAGGGCGGAACTGAAGCTTTCTTT. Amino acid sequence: CASSVPQGGTEAFF.

In DNA, the CDR3 is TGTGCCAGCAGCTTGGAACAGGGTGCCTATGGCTACACCTTC. It yields the protein CASSLEQGAYGYTF. This chain links TRBV7-2 with TRBJ1-2; D possibly corresponds to TRBD1 (6 bases). The V gene lost 3 bases and the J gene lost 4 bases, with 12 bases spanning the gap. The CDR3 covers 14 residues. Per germline, CDR1 SGHTA and CDR2 FQGNSA.

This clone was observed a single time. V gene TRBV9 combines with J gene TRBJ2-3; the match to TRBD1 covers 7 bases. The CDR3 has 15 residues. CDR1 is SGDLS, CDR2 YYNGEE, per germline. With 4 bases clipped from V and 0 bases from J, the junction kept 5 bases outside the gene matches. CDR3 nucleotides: TGTGCCAGCAGCCACAGGGGCCAAAGCACAGATACGCAGTATTTT. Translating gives CASSHRGQSTDTQYF.

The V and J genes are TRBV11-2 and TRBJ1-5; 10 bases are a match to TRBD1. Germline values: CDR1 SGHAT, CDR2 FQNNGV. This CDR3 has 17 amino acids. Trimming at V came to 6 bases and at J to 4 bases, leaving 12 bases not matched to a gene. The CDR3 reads CASSLSTRDRGNQPQHF. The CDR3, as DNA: TGTGCCAGCAGTCTAAGCACTCGGGACAGGGGAAATCAGCCCCAGCATTTT.

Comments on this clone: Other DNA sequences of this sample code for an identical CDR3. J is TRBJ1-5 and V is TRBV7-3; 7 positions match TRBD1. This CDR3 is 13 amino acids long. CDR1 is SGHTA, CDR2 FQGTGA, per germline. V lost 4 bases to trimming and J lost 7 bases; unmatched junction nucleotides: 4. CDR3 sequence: CASSSDREQPQHF. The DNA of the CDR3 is TGTGCCAGCAGCTCTGACAGGGAGCAGCCCCAGCATTTT. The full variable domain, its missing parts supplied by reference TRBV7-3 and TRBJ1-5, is GAGVSQTPSNKVTEKGKYVELRCDPISGHTALYWYRQSLGQGPEFLIYFQGTGAADDSGLPNDRFFAVRPEGSVSTLKIQRTERGDSAVYLCASSSDREQPQHFGDGTRLSIL.

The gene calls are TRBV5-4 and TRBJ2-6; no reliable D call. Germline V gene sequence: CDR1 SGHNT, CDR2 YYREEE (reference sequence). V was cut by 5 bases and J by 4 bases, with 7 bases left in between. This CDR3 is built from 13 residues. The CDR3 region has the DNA TGTGCCAGCAGTCTGGACGGGGCCAACGTCCTGACTTTC. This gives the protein CASSLDGANVLTF. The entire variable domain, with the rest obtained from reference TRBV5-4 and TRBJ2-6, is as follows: ETGVTQSPTHLIKTRGQQVTLRCSSQSGHNTVSWYQQALGQGPQFIFQYYREEENGRGNFPPRFSGLQFPNYSSELNVNALELDDSALYLCASSLDGANVLTFGAGSRLTVL.

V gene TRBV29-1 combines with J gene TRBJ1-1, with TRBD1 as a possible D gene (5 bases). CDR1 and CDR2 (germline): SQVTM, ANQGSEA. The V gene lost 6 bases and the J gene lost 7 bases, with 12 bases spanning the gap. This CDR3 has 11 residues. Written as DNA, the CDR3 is TGCAGCGTCGAGGGGTTGAGTGAAGCTTTCTTT. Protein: CSVEGLSEAFF.

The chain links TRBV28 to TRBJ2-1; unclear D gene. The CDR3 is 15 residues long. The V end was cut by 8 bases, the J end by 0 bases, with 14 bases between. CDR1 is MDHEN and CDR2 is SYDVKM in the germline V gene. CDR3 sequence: CASGYIKPSYNEQFF. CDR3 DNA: TGTGCCAGCGGGTATATTAAACCCTCCTACAATGAGCAGTTCTTC.